The subject of this entry is one TCR beta chain. What it binds is unknown. This sample was included in a study of T cell responses to AZD1222 COVID-19 vaccine. Across the whole study: Researchers grouped second doses given at about 4 or about 12 weeks into one pool. Study-wide findings and caveats: Sampling that yielded the repertoires occurred only after the peak T cell response. Only 5 or 6 individuals given AZD1222 were seropositive at baseline. Across the whole spike, CD4 TCRs peaked at regions 160-218 and 743-854.

Sequenced by immunoSEQ multiplex PCR; TCRdb stores in-frame clones only, minus some. Of more than 85,000 clones in the sample, around nine tenths are singletons; the top ten hold approximately 3.3%. CDR1 and CDR2 (germline): SGHTA, FQGNSA. V lost 2 bases and J lost 4; bases outside the gene matches: 5. The CDR3 is made up of 15 amino acids. The clonotype was recovered from an adult in good health. The rearrangement uses TRBV7-2 and TRBJ1-5; 7 bases are a match to TRBD1. The sequences come from peripheral blood, collected on day 0 of AZD1222 vaccination. CDR3 sequence reads: CASSLSEDRNQPQHF. The CDR3 DNA follows: TGTGCCAGCAGCTTATCCGAGGACAGGAATCAGCCCCAGCATTTT. Full variable domain (outside the CDR3, taken from reference TRBV7-2 and TRBJ1-5): GAGVSQSPSNKVTEKGKDVELRCDPISGHTALYWYRQSLGQGLEFLIYFQGNSAPDKSGLPSDRFSAERTGGSVSTLTIQRTQQEDSAVYLCASSLSEDRNQPQHFGDGTRLSIL.